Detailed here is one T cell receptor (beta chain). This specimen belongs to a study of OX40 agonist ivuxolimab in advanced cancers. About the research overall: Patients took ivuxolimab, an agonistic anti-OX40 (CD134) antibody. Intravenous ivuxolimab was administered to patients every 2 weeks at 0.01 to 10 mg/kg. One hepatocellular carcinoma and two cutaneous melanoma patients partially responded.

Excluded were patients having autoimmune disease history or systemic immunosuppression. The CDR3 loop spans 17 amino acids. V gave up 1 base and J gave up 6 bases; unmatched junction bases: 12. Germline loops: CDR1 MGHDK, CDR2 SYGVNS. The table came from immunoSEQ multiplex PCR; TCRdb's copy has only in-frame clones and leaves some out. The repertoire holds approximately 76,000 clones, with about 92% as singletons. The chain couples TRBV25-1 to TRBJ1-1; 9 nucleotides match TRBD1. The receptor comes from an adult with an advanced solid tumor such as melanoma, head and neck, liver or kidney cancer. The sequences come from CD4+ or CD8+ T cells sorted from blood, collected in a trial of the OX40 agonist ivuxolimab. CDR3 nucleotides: TGTGCCAGCAGTGAATTCCTCCTGACAGGGGGACCCCCTGAAGCTTTCTTT. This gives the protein CASSEFLLTGGPPEAFF.